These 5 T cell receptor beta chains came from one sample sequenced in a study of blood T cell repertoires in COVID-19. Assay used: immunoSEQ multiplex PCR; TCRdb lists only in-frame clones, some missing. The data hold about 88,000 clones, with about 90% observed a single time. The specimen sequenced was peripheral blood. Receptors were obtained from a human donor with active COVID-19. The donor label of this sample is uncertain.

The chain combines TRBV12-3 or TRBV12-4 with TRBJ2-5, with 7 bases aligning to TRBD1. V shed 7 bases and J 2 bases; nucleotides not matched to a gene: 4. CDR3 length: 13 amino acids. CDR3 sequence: CASTVGQQETQYF. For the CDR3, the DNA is TGTGCCAGCACCGTGGGACAGCAAGAGACCCAGTACTTC.

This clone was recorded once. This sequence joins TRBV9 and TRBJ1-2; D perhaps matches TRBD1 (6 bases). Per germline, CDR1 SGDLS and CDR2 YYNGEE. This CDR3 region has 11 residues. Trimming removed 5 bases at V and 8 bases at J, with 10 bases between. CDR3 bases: TGTGCCAGCAGTGACAGGACCGGCTACACCTTC. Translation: CASSDRTGYTF.

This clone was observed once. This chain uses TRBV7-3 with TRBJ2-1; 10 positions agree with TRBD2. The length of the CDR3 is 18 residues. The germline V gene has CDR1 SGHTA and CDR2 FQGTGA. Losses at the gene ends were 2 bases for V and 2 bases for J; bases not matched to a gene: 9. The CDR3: CASSLLSLAGDTYNEQFF. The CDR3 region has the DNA TGTGCCAGCAGCTTACTAAGCCTAGCGGGGGACACCTACAATGAGCAGTTCTTC.

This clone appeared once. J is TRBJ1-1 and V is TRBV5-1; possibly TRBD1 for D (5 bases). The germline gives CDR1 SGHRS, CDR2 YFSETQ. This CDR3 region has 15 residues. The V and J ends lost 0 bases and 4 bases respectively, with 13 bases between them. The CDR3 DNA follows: TGCGCCAGCAGCTTGGGGCCGGGGGTAATCACTGAAGCTTTCTTT. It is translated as CASSLGPGVITEAFF. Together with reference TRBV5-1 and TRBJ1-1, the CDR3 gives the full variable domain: KAGVTQTPRYLIKTRGQQVTLSCSPISGHRSVSWYQQTPGQGLQFLFEYFSETQRNKGNFPGRFSGRQFSNSRSEMNVSTLELGDSALYLCASSLGPGVITEAFFGQGTRLTVV.

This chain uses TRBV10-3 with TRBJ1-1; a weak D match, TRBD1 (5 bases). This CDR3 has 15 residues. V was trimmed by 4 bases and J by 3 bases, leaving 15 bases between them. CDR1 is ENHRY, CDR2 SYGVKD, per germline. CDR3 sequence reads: CAISAGHSGDTEAFF. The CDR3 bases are TGTGCCATCAGTGCTGGACACTCAGGAGACACTGAAGCTTTCTTT.